These 6 T cell receptor beta chains were all obtained from the same sample, sequenced in a study of T-cell memory formation after mild COVID-19. Each CDR3 protein is one row after TCRdb ran MiXCR on the 5' RACE reads. The profile covers approximately 300,000 distinct CDR3 sequences, with around a sixth appearing a single time and roughly 22% taken by the ten largest. The sample taken for sequencing was PBMCs or a T cell subset sorted from them (not recorded which). Every receptor here comes from a man between 18 and 29 years old who had mild COVID-19 (a few samples of this study predate the infection). Cell type and time point are not known.

J is TRBJ1-1 and V is TRBV29-1, with 7 bases aligning to TRBD1. This CDR3 contains 10 residues. Germline V gene data show CDR1 as SQVTM and CDR2 as ANQGSEA. V gave up 4 bases and J gave up 11 bases; unmatched junction bases: 4. CDR3 protein: CSVGDSPAFF. CDR3 in DNA: TGCAGCGTTGGGGACAGTCCCGCTTTCTTT.

The rearrangement joins TRBV12-3 or TRBV12-4 to TRBJ2-7; D gene unclear. V lost 6 bases, J lost 3 bases, and 21 bases lay in between. The length of the CDR3 is 16 residues. The CDR3 is CASRSHRSLKLYEQYF. The DNA of the CDR3 is TGTGCCAGCAGGTCTCATCGGAGTCTGAAGCTCTACGAGCAGTACTTC.

The gene calls are TRBV5-1 and TRBJ1-1; D uncertain. The CDR3 length is 14 residues. Germline-derived CDR1 and CDR2 are SGHRS and YFSETQ. Between the trimmed V and J ends, which lost 2 bases and 1 base, there was a span of 9 bases. The CDR3 loop is CASSFQQPNTEAFF. CDR3 sequence (DNA): TGCGCCAGCAGCTTTCAGCAGCCGAACACTGAAGCTTTCTTT.

This clonotype was counted between two and nine times. The chain combines TRBV28 with TRBJ2-1; D is perhaps TRBD2 (5 bases). From germline, CDR1 is MDHEN and CDR2 SYDVKM. This CDR3 comprises 13 residues. V lost 7 bases and J lost 4, with 11 bases in between. CDR3 residues: CASTPGGYNEQFF. DNA of the CDR3: TGTGCCAGCACCCCCGGCGGGTACAATGAGCAGTTCTTC.

V gene TRBV6-5 combines with J gene TRBJ1-5, with 12 bases aligning to TRBD1. CDR1 and CDR2 (germline): MNHEY, SVGAGI. The CDR3 runs to 17 residues. J lost 2 bases, V lost 5 bases, and 7 bases had no gene match. CDR3 region: CASSRGTGGSGNQPQHF. The CDR3 bases are TGTGCCAGCAGTAGAGGGACAGGGGGCAGTGGCAATCAGCCCCAGCATTTT.

This clonotype was seen a handful of times. The chain combines TRBV7-3 with TRBJ2-1; 9 bases line up with TRBD2. Germline V lookup: CDR1 SGHTA, CDR2 FQGTGA. Trimming removed 5 bases from V and 2 bases from J; junction bases left unmatched: 7. The CDR3 has 16 residues. The DNA for the CDR3 is TGTGCCAGCAGCGACCAAGAGCGGGGGGCCTACAATGAGCAGTTCTTC. As protein: CASSDQERGAYNEQFF.